The text below deals with one TCR beta chain. No antigen is known for it. The same CDR3 also results from other DNA sequences found in this sample. This sample was taken from a study of beta chain features in type 1 diabetes. Study overall: No age, gender or cell yield differences were seen between patients and healthy donors. Notes on the study in general: Insertion counts at VDJ junctions were lower in type 1 diabetes patients, who also showed more deletions there.

Averaging about 116 mL, one heparinised blood draw came from each individual donor. The CDR3 sequence is 13 residues long. V was trimmed by 2 bases and J by 2 bases, leaving 6 bases between them. Looked up from germline, CDR1 is SGHTA and CDR2 is FQGNSA. Expressed TCRB transcripts were sequenced because the entire RNA isolate underwent reverse transcription. Profiling relied on immunoSEQ multiplex PCR, and the TCRdb table lists in-frame clones only, not all of them. Here the sample spans 450,000 to 550,000 clones, roughly 31% being singletons. The clonotype originates from a young man in good health. The sequencing input was naive CD4+ T cells from blood. The rearrangement joins TRBV7-2 to TRBJ2-5; no clear D gene. DNA for the CDR3: TGTGCCAGCAGCTTACGGGCACAAGAGACCCAGTACTTC. Protein: CASSLRAQETQYF.